Below are 2 T cell receptor beta chains sequenced from a single sample in a study of radiation and T cells in renal cell carcinoma. Specified time point: baseline pretreatment blood. Treatment reported: 15 Gy SBRT to primary tumor, nephrectomy 4 weeks later. The repertoire was sequenced with immunoSEQ multiplex PCR; TCRdb's copy has only in-frame clones and lacks some. The sample lists 150,000 or so clones; 88% were seen once. The specimen comprised blood, sampled from a patient whose treatment included radiotherapy and nephrectomy. Receptors originate from a woman in her fifties or sixties with renal cell carcinoma.

This clone has just one count. This rearrangement joins TRBV7-9 to TRBJ1-1; 9 positions match TRBD1. Germline CDR1 reads SEHNR; CDR2 reads FQNEAQ (reference sequence). The CDR3 sequence is 14 residues long. V lost 4 bases and J lost 5; bases outside the gene matches: 5. CDR3 sequence reads: CASSYPTGGTEAFF. DNA for the CDR3: TGTGCCAGCAGCTACCCGACAGGGGGAACTGAAGCTTTCTTT.

The rearrangement links TRBV5-5 to TRBJ1-5; tentative D call: TRBD1 (5 bases). The CDR3 runs 16 residues. V shed 0 bases and J shed 1 base, with 11 bases lying between them. CDR1 SGHKS and CDR2 YYEKEE come from the germline V gene (reference sequence). Here the CDR3 DNA reads TGTGCCAGCAGCTTGGATTGGGGGTACAGCAATCAGCCCCAGCATTTT. This sequence encodes CASSLDWGYSNQPQHF. Looking up the rest from reference TRBV5-5 and TRBJ1-5 gives the full variable domain: DAGVTQSPTHLIKTRGQQVTLRCSPISGHKSVSWYQQVLGQGPQFIFQYYEKEERGRGNFPDRFSARQFPNYSSELNVNALLLGDSALYLCASSLDWGYSNQPQHFGDGTRLSIL.